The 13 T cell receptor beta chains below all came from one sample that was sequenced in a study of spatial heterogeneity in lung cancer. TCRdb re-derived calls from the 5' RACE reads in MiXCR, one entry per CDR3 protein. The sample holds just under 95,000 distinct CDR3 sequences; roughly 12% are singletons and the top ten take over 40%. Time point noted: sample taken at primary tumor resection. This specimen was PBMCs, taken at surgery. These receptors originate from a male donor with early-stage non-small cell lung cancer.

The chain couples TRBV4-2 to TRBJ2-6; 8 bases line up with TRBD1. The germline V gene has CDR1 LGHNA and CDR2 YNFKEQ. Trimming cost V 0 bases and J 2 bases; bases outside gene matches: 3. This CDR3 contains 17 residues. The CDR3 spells CASSQDRTGPGANVLTF. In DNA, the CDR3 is TGTGCCAGCAGCCAAGATAGGACAGGGCCTGGGGCCAACGTCCTGACTTTC.

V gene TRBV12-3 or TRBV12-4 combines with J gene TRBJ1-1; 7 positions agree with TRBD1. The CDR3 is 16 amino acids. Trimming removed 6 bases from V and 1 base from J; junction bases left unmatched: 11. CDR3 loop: CASRTGLRTGNTEAFF. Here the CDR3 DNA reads TGTGCCAGCAGGACTGGGCTCCGGACAGGGAACACTGAAGCTTTCTTT.

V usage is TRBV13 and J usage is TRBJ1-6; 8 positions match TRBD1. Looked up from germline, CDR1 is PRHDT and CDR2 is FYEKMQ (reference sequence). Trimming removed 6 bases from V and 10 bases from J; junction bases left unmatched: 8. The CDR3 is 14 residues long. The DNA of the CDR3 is TGTGCCAGCAGTCACAGGACAGGGCAATCACCCCTCCACTTT. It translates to CASSHRTGQSPLHF.

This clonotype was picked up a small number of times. The CDR3 DNA follows: TGTGCCAGCAGCTTAGCGACAGGGGGCGCGGAGACCCAGTACTTC. Translating it yields CASSLATGGAETQYF. J is TRBJ2-5 and V is TRBV13, with 10 bases fitting TRBD1. The CDR3 is made up of 15 amino acids. The J segment lost 5 bases and the V segment lost 1 base, leaving 4 bases of the junction unmatched. Germline V gives CDR1 PRHDT, CDR2 FYEKMQ (reference sequence).

CDR3 bases: TGTGCCAGCTCACGGCAAGACGGGGTCTTAAGCACAGATACGCAGTATTTT. Protein product: CASSRQDGVLSTDTQYF. The chain carries TRBV18 and TRBJ2-3; D may be TRBD2 (5 bases). V shed 4 bases and J shed 0 bases, with 17 bases lying between them. This CDR3 spans 17 amino acids. The V gene's germline CDR1 is KGHSH and CDR2 LQKENI.

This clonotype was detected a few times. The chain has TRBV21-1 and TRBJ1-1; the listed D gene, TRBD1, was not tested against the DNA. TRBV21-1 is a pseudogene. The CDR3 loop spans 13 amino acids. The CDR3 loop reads CASSKRGAVVAFF. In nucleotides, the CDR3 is TGTGCCAGCAGCAAAAGGGGGGCAGTCGTCGCTTTCTTT.

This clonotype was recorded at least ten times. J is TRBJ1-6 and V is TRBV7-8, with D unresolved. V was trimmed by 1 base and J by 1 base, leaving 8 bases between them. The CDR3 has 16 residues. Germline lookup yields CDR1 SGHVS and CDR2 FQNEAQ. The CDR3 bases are TGTGCCAGCAGCTTAGAGAGGAGGTCCTATAATTCACCCCTCCACTTT. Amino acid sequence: CASSLERRSYNSPLHF.

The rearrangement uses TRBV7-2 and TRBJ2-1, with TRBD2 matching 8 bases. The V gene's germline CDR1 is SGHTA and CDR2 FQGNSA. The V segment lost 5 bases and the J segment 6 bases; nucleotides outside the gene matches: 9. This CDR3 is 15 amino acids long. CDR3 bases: TGTGCCAGCAGCAAAGAGGCGACTAGCGCCAATGAGCAGTTCTTC. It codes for CASSKEATSANEQFF.

CDR3 region: CSASKAYNSPLHF. For the CDR3, the DNA is TGCAGTGCTAGTAAGGCTTATAATTCACCCCTCCACTTT. This chain joins TRBV20-1 and TRBJ1-6; D remains unclear. The ends were cut back, 3 bases at V and 4 bases at J, with 7 bases in the middle. This CDR3 spans 13 amino acids. The V gene's germline CDR1 is DFQATT and CDR2 SNEGSKA (reference sequence).

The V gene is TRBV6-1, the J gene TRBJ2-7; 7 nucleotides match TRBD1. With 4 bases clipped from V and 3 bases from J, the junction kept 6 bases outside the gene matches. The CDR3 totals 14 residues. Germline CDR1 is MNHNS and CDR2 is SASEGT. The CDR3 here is CASSVGQALYEQYF. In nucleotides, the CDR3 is TGTGCCAGCAGTGTCGGACAGGCCCTCTACGAGCAGTACTTC.

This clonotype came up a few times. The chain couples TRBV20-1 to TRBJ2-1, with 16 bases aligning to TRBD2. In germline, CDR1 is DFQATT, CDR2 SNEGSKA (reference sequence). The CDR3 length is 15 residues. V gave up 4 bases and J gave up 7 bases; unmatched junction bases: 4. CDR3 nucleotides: TGCAGTGCTAAGGGGACTAGCGGGAGGGCAAATGAGCAGTTCTTC. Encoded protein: CSAKGTSGRANEQFF.

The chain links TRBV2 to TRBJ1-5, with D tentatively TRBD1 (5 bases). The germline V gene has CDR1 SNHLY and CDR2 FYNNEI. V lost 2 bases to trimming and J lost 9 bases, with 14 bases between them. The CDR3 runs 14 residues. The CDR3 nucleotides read TGTGCCAGCAGTGAATCAGGGAGGGATTGGCCCCAGCATTTT. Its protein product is CASSESGRDWPQHF.

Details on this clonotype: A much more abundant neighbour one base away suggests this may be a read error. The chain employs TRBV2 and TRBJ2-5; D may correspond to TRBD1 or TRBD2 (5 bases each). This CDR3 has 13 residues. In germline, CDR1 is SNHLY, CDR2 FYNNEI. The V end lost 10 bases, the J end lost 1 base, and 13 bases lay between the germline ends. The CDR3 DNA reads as TGTGCCAACAGAGGGGCCATCCAAGAGACCCAGTACTTC. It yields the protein CANRGAIQETQYF.